Following are 14 T cell receptor beta chains from one sample sequenced in a study of control samples from healthy donors and cancer patients. Using immunoSEQ multiplex PCR, the repertoire was profiled, and TCRdb retains in-frame clones only, with some absent. Among around 150,000 clones listed, about 95% were seen once. The specimen was PBMCs. These receptors were taken from a man in his sixties with colorectal cancer.

CDR3: CAVGTGENYGYTF. In DNA, the CDR3 is TGTGCCGTCGGGACAGGGGAAAACTATGGCTACACCTTC. The chain recombines TRBV10-3 with TRBJ1-2, with TRBD1 identical over 10 bases. The CDR3 length is 13 residues. Germline lookup yields CDR1 ENHRY and CDR2 SYGVKD. Losses at the gene ends were 11 bases for V and 2 bases for J; bases not matched to a gene: 5.

This chain connects TRBV6-5 to TRBJ1-1, with D perhaps TRBD1 (5 bases). This CDR3 spans 15 amino acids. Germline V gives CDR1 MNHEY, CDR2 SVGAGI. The ends were cut back, 2 bases at V and 0 bases at J, with 10 bases in the middle. The CDR3 DNA reads as TGTGCCAGCAGTTACGGGGCGACAGTGAACACTGAAGCTTTCTTT. Translated: CASSYGATVNTEAFF.

In DNA, the CDR3 is TGTGCCAGCAGCTCCGTGATGGGACAGACCTCCTACGAGCAGTACTTC. It yields the protein CASSSVMGQTSYEQYF. The chain links TRBV5-4 to TRBJ2-7; 7 nucleotides align to TRBD1. With V trimmed by 3 bases and J by 0 bases, 9 bases remained unmatched. This CDR3 contains 16 residues. CDR1 is SGHNT, CDR2 YYREEE, per germline (reference sequence).

V usage is TRBV5-1 and J usage is TRBJ2-1; 7 positions agree with TRBD1. Unmatched junction bases numbered 8, after V lost 3 bases and J lost 8 bases. Germline V gene lookup returns CDR1 SGHRS and CDR2 YFSETQ. The CDR3 spans 14 residues. CDR3 DNA sequence: TGCGCCAGCAGCTCCTCGACAGGGAAGTATGAGCAGTTCTTC. Amino acids: CASSSSTGKYEQFF.

This chain uses TRBV7-8 with TRBJ2-2, with 8 bases matching TRBD1. Per the germline V gene, CDR1 is SGHVS and CDR2 is FQNEAQ. The CDR3 sequence is 15 residues long. J was trimmed by 2 bases and V by 4 bases; bases with no gene match: 3. This CDR3 is CASSSTGVNTGELFF. The CDR3 DNA sequence: TGTGCCAGCAGCTCGACAGGGGTTAACACCGGGGAGCTGTTTTTT.

The CDR3 sequence is CASSTFSGTRAKLFF. The CDR3 DNA reads as TGTGCCAGCAGCACCTTTTCCGGGACAAGAGCTAAACTGTTTTTT. This chain joins TRBV9 and TRBJ1-4, with TRBD1 as a possible D gene (6 bases). Germline values: CDR1 SGDLS, CDR2 YYNGEE. CDR3 size: 15 residues. Trimming took off 4 bases at V and 11 bases at J, with 21 bases between the two ends.

This clone appeared once. This chain uses TRBV4-3 with TRBJ1-3; D might be TRBD1 (6 bases). CDR3 length: 15 amino acids. Germline V gene lookup returns CDR1 LGHNA and CDR2 YSLEER. Trimming left V 0 bases short and J 0 bases short, with 6 bases between. CDR3 sequence reads: CASSQEGGSGNTIYF. Written as DNA, the CDR3 is TGCGCCAGCAGCCAAGAAGGGGGCTCTGGAAACACCATATATTTT.

This rearrangement joins TRBV4-1 to TRBJ1-5; 8 bases fit TRBD1. With V trimmed by 2 bases and J by 5 bases, 5 bases remained unmatched. The V gene's germline CDR1 is MGHRA and CDR2 YSYEKL. The CDR3 runs 15 residues. The CDR3 DNA reads as TGCGCCAGCAGCCAAACCCCAGGGGGCTATCAGCCCCAGCATTTT. The encoded protein is CASSQTPGGYQPQHF.

The chain recombines TRBV6-6 with TRBJ1-4; the match to TRBD1 covers 12 bases. CDR3 length: 16 residues. Germline CDR1 and CDR2: MNHNY and SVGAGI (reference sequence). Losses at the gene ends were 4 bases for V and 4 bases for J; bases not matched to a gene: 4. The chain's CDR3 is CASSLGQGAFNEKLFF. CDR3 in DNA: TGTGCCAGCAGTTTGGGACAGGGGGCGTTTAATGAAAAACTGTTTTTT.

This chain links TRBV6-5 with TRBJ1-2, with D hard to call. Trimming took off 0 bases at V and 0 bases at J, with 8 bases between the two ends. CDR3 length equals 15 residues. CDR1 is MNHEY and CDR2 is SVGAGI in the germline V gene. CDR3 DNA: TGTGCCAGCAGTTACTCACGGCAGACTAACTATGGCTACACCTTC. Translated, it gives CASSYSRQTNYGYTF.

The CDR3, as DNA: TGCGCCAGCAGTACAGGGATAGTCAACGAGCAGTACTTC. It is translated as CASSTGIVNEQYF. The genes are TRBV5-1 and TRBJ2-7, with D maybe TRBD1 (6 bases). The CDR3 totals 13 residues. The germline V gene encodes CDR1 SGHRS and CDR2 YFSETQ. With 5 bases removed from V and 5 bases from J, the gap between germline ends came to 14 bases.

The V call is TRBV5-1, the J call TRBJ1-5; tentatively, D is TRBD1 (5 bases). Germline CDR1 SGHRS, CDR2 YFSETQ. Trimming pared 3 bases from V and 3 bases from J, leaving 19 bases between. This CDR3 contains 17 residues. CDR3 DNA: TGCGCCAGCAGCTCGGGGCGGGCTAAACTACTCAATCAGCCCCAGCATTTT. Translating gives CASSSGRAKLLNQPQHF.

J is TRBJ2-7 and V is TRBV11-2, with a possible D match to TRBD1 (6 bases). CDR1 is SGHAT and CDR2 is FQNNGV in the germline V gene. This CDR3 is built from 14 residues. Trimming cost V 8 bases and J 4 bases, with 18 bases left between them. The CDR3 DNA follows: TGTGCCAGCTCCCCTACAGGGCCGCGGTACGAGCAGTACTTC. Translation gives CASSPTGPRYEQYF.

The chain employs TRBV5-4 and TRBJ1-2; D is ambiguous. CDR3 length: 12 amino acids. CDR1 and CDR2 (germline): SGHNT, YYREEE (reference sequence). The V end was cut by 2 bases, the J end by 6 bases, with 8 bases between. The CDR3 sequence is CASSLGRNGYTF. Written as DNA, the CDR3 is TGTGCCAGCAGCTTAGGTCGGAATGGCTACACCTTC.